The clone carrying this T cell receptor beta chain was counted at least ten times. Its antigen is still unknown. CDR3-region Arm-PCR and iRepertoire HTBI primers produced the TCR beta libraries. A single record per CDR3 protein comes from TCRdb applying MiXCR to the multiplex PCR reads. Among 510,000 or so distinct CDR3 sequences listed, more than 10% were seen once. This entry belongs to a study of regulatory T cells in long-lasting Graves disease. The CDR3 extends over 15 amino acids. Germline V lookup: CDR1 SNHLY, CDR2 FYNNEI. Losses at the gene ends were 4 bases for V and 9 bases for J; bases not matched to a gene: 11. Notes on the study in general: Preferential use of TRBV28, TRBJ1-2 and TRBJ2-5 was seen in persistent disease.

The time point denotes: newly diagnosed GD, antithyroid drugs for less than 3 months. RNA isolated from PBMCs was used to make the TCR library. Graves' disease diagnosis was established per American Thyroid Association guidelines. These data were also filed under a second study, of T cells in Graves' hyperthyroidism and ophthalmopathy. That paper adds: These patients, aged 18 to 65, had recently diagnosed hyperthyroidism lasting under 2 months. RT-PCR in the first round (using the HTBI primer set) targeted the TCR CDR3.

The receptor's source is a young woman with Graves disease. The V gene is TRBV2, the J gene TRBJ2-1, with 8 positions matching TRBD2. The sample here was peripheral blood mononuclear cells (PBMCs), taken at new diagnosis, from a patient treated with antithyroid drugs. CDR3 nucleotides: TGTGCCAGCAGTGGGGGGACTAGGATATACGGTGAGCAGTTCTTC. Protein product: CASSGGTRIYGEQFF.